Listed below are T cell receptor beta chains from one sample, sequenced in a study of cytomegalovirus exposure and HLA in healthy donors. Clones were read by immunoSEQ multiplex PCR, and TCRdb kept only the in-frame ones, dropping some. The sample holds under 150,000 clones, 73% seen once. The sequenced sample consisted of PBMCs. These receptor sequences come from a woman in her forties in good health and CMV-seronegative. The conserved cysteine and the conserved F or W are not part of the CDR3 here. Each record gives: CDR3 length, J gene, V gene, CDR3 protein.

cdr3_length: 12; j_call: TRBJ1-1; v_call: TRBV9; cdr3_aa: ASSARPGNTEAF
cdr3_length: 11; j_call: TRBJ2-5; v_call: TRBV11-2; cdr3_aa: ASRLGNQETQY
cdr3_length: 13; j_call: TRBJ2-7; v_call: TRBV10-3; cdr3_aa: AISESLAGNYEQY
cdr3_length: 11; j_call: TRBJ1-3; v_call: TRBV11-2; cdr3_aa: ASSLERGNTIY
cdr3_length: 13; j_call: TRBJ1-5; v_call: TRBV5-1; cdr3_aa: ASSGGLGGDQPQH
cdr3_length: 11; j_call: TRBJ1-3; v_call: TRBV2; cdr3_aa: ASKGQGGNTIY
cdr3_length: 13; j_call: TRBJ2-5; v_call: TRBV27; cdr3_aa: ASSLSQGTEETQY
cdr3_length: 16; j_call: TRBJ2-7; v_call: TRBV5-6; cdr3_aa: ASSLGTSGGFSSYEQY
cdr3_length: 12; j_call: TRBJ1-2; v_call: TRBV27; cdr3_aa: ASSLGTGNYGYT
cdr3_length: 12; j_call: TRBJ2-3; v_call: TRBV27; cdr3_aa: ASTLGANTDTQY
cdr3_length: 14; j_call: TRBJ1-6; v_call: TRBV19; cdr3_aa: ASSFTGNSYNSPLH
cdr3_length: 13; j_call: TRBJ1-1; v_call: TRBV25-1; cdr3_aa: ASSGTRGIILEAF
cdr3_length: 12; j_call: TRBJ1-3; v_call: TRBV5-8; cdr3_aa: ASSSPGAGNTIY
cdr3_length: 10; j_call: TRBJ1-2; v_call: TRBV29-1; cdr3_aa: SVENSNYGYT
cdr3_length: 15; j_call: TRBJ1-1; v_call: TRBV6-1; cdr3_aa: ASSEGQGAGRNTEAF
cdr3_length: 11; j_call: TRBJ2-6; v_call: TRBV13; cdr3_aa: ASLVSGANVLT
cdr3_length: 18; j_call: TRBJ2-6; v_call: TRBV18; cdr3_aa: ASSPSLGTGRFSGANVLT
cdr3_length: 14; j_call: TRBJ2-1; v_call: TRBV7-9; cdr3_aa: SSSLALGGDVDEQF
cdr3_length: 14; j_call: TRBJ1-2; v_call: TRBV4-1; cdr3_aa: ASSQDSLRGGYGYT
cdr3_length: 11; j_call: TRBJ1-1; v_call: TRBV7-9; cdr3_aa: ASSSRENTEAF
cdr3_length: 12; j_call: TRBJ1-5; v_call: TRBV19; cdr3_aa: ASQRRLSNQPQH
cdr3_length: 14; j_call: TRBJ2-3; v_call: TRBV9; cdr3_aa: ASSVDGTGGTDTQY
cdr3_length: 12; j_call: TRBJ2-1; v_call: TRBV5-6; cdr3_aa: ASSPLGGNNEQF
cdr3_length: 11; j_call: TRBJ1-2; v_call: TRBV6-5; cdr3_aa: ASSAGQGYGYT
cdr3_length: 14; j_call: TRBJ1-5; v_call: TRBV7-8; cdr3_aa: ASSLAARFPGQPQH
cdr3_length: 12; j_call: TRBJ2-7; v_call: TRBV6-1; cdr3_aa: ASSEVGGLYEQY
cdr3_length: 15; j_call: TRBJ1-3; v_call: TRBV9; cdr3_aa: ASSVAQGPYSGNTIY
cdr3_length: 16; j_call: TRBJ2-2; v_call: TRBV4-3; cdr3_aa: ASSQDGSSGGGTGELF
cdr3_length: 11; j_call: TRBJ2-5; v_call: TRBV28; cdr3_aa: ASSYPGRETQY
cdr3_length: 12; j_call: TRBJ2-2; v_call: TRBV29-1; cdr3_aa: SVEDDRGTRELF
cdr3_length: 11; j_call: TRBJ2-7; v_call: TRBV2; cdr3_aa: ASSESVYYEQY
cdr3_length: 12; j_call: TRBJ2-1; v_call: TRBV5-6; cdr3_aa: ASSNTSGGPEQF
cdr3_length: 11; j_call: TRBJ2-1; v_call: TRBV10-1; cdr3_aa: ASSALAVGEQF
cdr3_length: 9; j_call: TRBJ1-1; v_call: TRBV27; cdr3_aa: ASRHNTEAF
cdr3_length: 15; j_call: TRBJ2-3; v_call: TRBV9; cdr3_aa: ASSTEAGTGLTDTQY